This paragraph reports one TCR beta chain. This specimen belongs to a study of technical replicates of blood from four donors. Trimming left V 0 bases short and J 3 bases short, with 6 bases between. CDR1 is LGHNA, CDR2 YNFKEQ, per germline. This CDR3 is 13 amino acids long. Assay: immunoSEQ multiplex PCR; the TCRdb copy retains only in-frame clones and omits some. The sample has some 94,000 clones, about 95% seen once. The sample was T cells isolated from PBMCs. The clonotype comes from a human donor in good health. The rearrangement joins TRBV4-2 to TRBJ2-7; D is ambiguous. CDR3 nucleotide sequence: TGTGCCAGCAGCCAAGATTTAGTCTACGAGCAGTACTTC. It specifies CASSQDLVYEQYF.